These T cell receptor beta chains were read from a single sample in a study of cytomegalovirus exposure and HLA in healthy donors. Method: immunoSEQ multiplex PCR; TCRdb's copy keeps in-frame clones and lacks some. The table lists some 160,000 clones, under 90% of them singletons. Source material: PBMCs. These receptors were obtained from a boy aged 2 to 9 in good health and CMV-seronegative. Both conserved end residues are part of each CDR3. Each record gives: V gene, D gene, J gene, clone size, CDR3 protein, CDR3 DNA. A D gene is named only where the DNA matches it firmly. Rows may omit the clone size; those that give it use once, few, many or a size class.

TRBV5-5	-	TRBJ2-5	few	CASSLAGAEYF	TGTGCCAGCAGCTTGGCCGGAGCCGAGTACTTC
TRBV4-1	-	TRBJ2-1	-	CASSTRQYNEQFF	TGCGCCAGCAGCACACGACAATACAATGAGCAGTTCTTC
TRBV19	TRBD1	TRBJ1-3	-	CASTRDRNSGNTIYF	TGTGCCAGTACCCGGGACAGGAACTCTGGAAACACCATATATTTT
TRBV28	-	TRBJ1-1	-	CASSFQFPEAFF	TGTGCCAGCAGTTTCCAGTTCCCTGAAGCTTTCTTT
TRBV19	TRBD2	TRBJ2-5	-	CASSIGGGGETQYF	TGTGCCAGTAGTATTGGTGGGGGGGGAGAGACCCAGTACTTC
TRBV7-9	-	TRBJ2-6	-	CASSLVQGLDSGANVLTF	TGTGCCAGCAGCTTAGTACAGGGTTTAGACTCTGGGGCCAACGTCCTGACTTTC
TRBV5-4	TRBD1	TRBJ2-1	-	CASSSGQGGNEQFF	TGTGCCAGCAGCTCTGGACAGGGTGGCAATGAGCAGTTCTTC
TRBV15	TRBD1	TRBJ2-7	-	CATSRGSQGAREQYF	TGTGCCACCAGCAGGGGATCCCAGGGGGCAAGGGAGCAGTACTTC
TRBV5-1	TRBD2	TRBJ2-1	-	CASSWGGTYNEQFF	TGCGCCAGCAGCTGGGGGGGGACCTACAATGAGCAGTTCTTC
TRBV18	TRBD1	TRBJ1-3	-	CASSPDRVRSGNTIYF	TGTGCCAGCTCCCCCGACAGGGTGCGCTCTGGAAACACCATATATTTT
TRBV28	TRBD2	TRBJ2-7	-	CASTTSGINEQYF	TGTGCCAGCACTACTAGCGGGATTAACGAGCAGTACTTC
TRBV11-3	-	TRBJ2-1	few	CASSIGPGLQFF	TGTGCCAGCAGCATCGGACCGGGACTGCAGTTCTTC
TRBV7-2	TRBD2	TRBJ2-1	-	CASSSPTSGRSEQFF	TGTGCCAGCAGCTCCCCAACTAGCGGGAGGAGTGAGCAGTTCTTC
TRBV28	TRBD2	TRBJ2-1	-	CASSSLTSDVYNEQFF	TGTGCCAGCAGTTCTTTGACTAGCGACGTATACAATGAGCAGTTCTTC
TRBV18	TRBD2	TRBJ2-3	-	CASSERGTDTQYF	TGTGCCAGCTCTGAGCGGGGGACAGATACGCAGTATTTT
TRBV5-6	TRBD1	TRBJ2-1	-	CASSSPNDRGSYNEQFF	TGTGCCAGCAGCTCACCAAATGACAGGGGGTCCTACAATGAGCAGTTCTTC
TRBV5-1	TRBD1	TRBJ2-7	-	CASSFRTGRYEQYF	TGCGCCAGCAGCTTTAGGACAGGGAGATACGAGCAGTACTTC
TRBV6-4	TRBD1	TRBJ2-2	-	CASSTTGSGTGELFF	TGTGCCAGCAGTACGACAGGGTCAGGCACCGGGGAGCTGTTTTTT
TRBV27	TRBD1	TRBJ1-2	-	CASSLGRGTPGGYTF	TGTGCCAGCAGTTTAGGCAGGGGGACGCCCGGGGGCTACACCTTC
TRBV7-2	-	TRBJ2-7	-	CASSLTGEPYEQYF	TGTGCCAGCAGCTTAACGGGAGAGCCCTACGAGCAGTACTTC
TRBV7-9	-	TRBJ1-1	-	CASNSIGTPSCAFF	TGTGCCAGCAATTCTATCGGTACGCCATCTTGCGCTTTCTTT
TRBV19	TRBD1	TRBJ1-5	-	CASSRRGQVRNQPQHF	TGTGCCAGTAGTAGACGCGGACAGGTTCGTAATCAGCCCCAGCATTTT
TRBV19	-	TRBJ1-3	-	CASSIGARRSGNTIYF	TGTGCCAGTAGTATCGGTGCGCGGCGTTCTGGAAACACCATATATTTT
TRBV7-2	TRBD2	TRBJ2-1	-	CASSLIAGGRKRSHNEQFF	TGTGCCAGCAGCTTGATAGCGGGAGGGCGAAAAAGAAGCCACAATGAGCAGTTCTTC
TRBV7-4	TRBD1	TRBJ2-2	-	CASSTPVGQGDTGELFF	TGTGCCAGCAGCACCCCCGTAGGACAGGGAGACACCGGGGAGCTGTTTTTT
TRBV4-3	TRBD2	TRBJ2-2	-	CASSQVLAGVYTGELFF	TGCGCCAGCAGCCAAGTCCTAGCGGGAGTATACACCGGGGAGCTGTTTTTT
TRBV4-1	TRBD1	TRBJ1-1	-	CASSQGITGTGRTAEAFF	TGCGCCAGCAGCCAAGGCATTACCGGGACAGGTAGAACGGCTGAAGCTTTCTTT
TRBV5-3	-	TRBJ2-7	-	CARSLALCPTYEQYF	TGTGCCAGAAGCTTGGCTTTGTGTCCTACCTACGAGCAGTACTTC
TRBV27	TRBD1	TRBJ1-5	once	CASGMTGKQPQHF	TGTGCCAGCGGTATGACAGGGAAACAGCCCCAGCATTTT
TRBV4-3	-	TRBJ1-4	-	CASSGRADVNEKLFF	TGCGCCAGCAGCGGGCGGGCCGACGTTAATGAAAAACTGTTTTTT
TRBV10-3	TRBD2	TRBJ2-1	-	CAISESTSGQKNNEQFF	TGTGCCATCAGTGAGTCTACTAGCGGGCAGAAAAATAATGAGCAGTTCTTC
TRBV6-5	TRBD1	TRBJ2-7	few	CASSYSQGAQRQQYF	TGTGCCAGCAGTTACTCTCAGGGGGCGCAGCGCCAGCAGTACTTC
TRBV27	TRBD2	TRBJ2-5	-	CASSTSAGREETQYF	TGTGCCAGCAGTACCTCAGCGGGGCGAGAAGAGACCCAGTACTTC
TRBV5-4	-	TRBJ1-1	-	CASSPIGGNTEAFF	TGTGCCAGCAGCCCAATAGGGGGGAACACTGAAGCTTTCTTT
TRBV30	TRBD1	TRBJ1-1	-	CAWTRDRDTEAFF	TGTGCCTGGACGCGAGACAGGGACACTGAAGCTTTCTTT
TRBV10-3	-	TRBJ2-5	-	CAITSRTAQETQYF	TGTGCCATCACGTCCAGGACAGCACAAGAGACCCAGTACTTC
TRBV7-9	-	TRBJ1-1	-	CASSLVGRGTEAFF	TGTGCCAGCAGCTTAGTCGGGAGGGGGACTGAAGCTTTCTTT
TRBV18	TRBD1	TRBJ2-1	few	CASSPRVGTAQFF	TGTGCCAGCTCACCACGGGTAGGGACAGCACAGTTCTTC
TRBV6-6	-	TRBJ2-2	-	CASSSVGGNTGELFF	TGTGCCAGCAGTTCCGTGGGGGGGAACACCGGGGAGCTGTTTTTT
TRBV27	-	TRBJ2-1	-	CASSLNGRVWDEQFF	TGTGCCAGCAGTTTAAACGGTCGGGTCTGGGATGAGCAGTTCTTC
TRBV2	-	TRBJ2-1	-	CASSEITIEQFF	TGTGCCAGCAGTGAGATAACAATTGAGCAGTTCTTC
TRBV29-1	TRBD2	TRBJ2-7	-	CSAGLADYEQYF	TGCAGCGCGGGACTAGCTGACTACGAGCAGTACTTC
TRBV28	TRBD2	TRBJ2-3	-	CASSLWGLARITASTDTQYF	TGTGCCAGCAGTTTATGGGGACTAGCGAGAATAACCGCTAGCACAGATACGCAGTATTTT
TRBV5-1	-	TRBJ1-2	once	CASSAESTGFGYTF	TGCGCCAGCAGCGCCGAAAGCACAGGGTTCGGCTACACCTTC
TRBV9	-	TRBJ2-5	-	CASSGEGETQYF	TGTGCCAGCAGCGGCGAGGGAGAGACCCAGTACTTC
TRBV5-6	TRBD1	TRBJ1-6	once	CASSQTGGGNSPLHF	TGTGCCAGCAGCCAGACAGGGGGTGGCAATTCACCCCTCCACTTT
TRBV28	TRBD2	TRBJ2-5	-	CASSLVGGLAGSGETQYF	TGTGCCAGCAGTTTAGTTGGCGGACTAGCGGGATCGGGGGAGACCCAGTACTTC
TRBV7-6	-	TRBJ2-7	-	CASSLATAYEQYF	TGTGCCAGCAGCTTAGCGACAGCTTACGAGCAGTACTTC
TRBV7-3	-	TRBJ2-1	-	CASSQRQSLYNEQFF	TGTGCCAGCAGCCAGAGACAGTCCCTCTACAATGAGCAGTTCTTC
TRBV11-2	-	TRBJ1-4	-	CASSLWLEKLFF	TGTGCCAGCAGCTTATGGCTTGAAAAACTGTTTTTT
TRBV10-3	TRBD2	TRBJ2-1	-	CAISDPTGTSGKSDNEQFF	TGTGCCATCAGTGATCCCACCGGGACTAGCGGGAAGAGCGACAATGAGCAGTTCTTC
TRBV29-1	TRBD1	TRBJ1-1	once	CSGRQGNTEAFF	TGCAGCGGTAGACAGGGAAACACTGAAGCTTTCTTT
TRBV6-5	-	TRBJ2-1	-	CASSYERNEQFF	TGTGCCAGCAGCTACGAGAGGAATGAGCAGTTCTTC